These T cell receptor beta chains were read from a single sample in a study of OX40 agonist ivuxolimab in advanced cancers. Sequenced by immunoSEQ multiplex PCR; TCRdb stores in-frame clones only, minus some. Found here are tens of thousands of clones, around 80% of them singletons; the top ten hold 12%. The sequencing used CD4+ or CD8+ T cells sorted from blood, collected in a trial of the OX40 agonist ivuxolimab. All receptors come from an adult with an advanced solid tumor such as melanoma, head and neck, liver or kidney cancer. Both conserved end residues are part of each CDR3. A D gene is named only where the DNA matches it firmly. Clone size is not always given. Where it is, it says once, few, many or a class for expanded clones.

clone_size	j_call	v_call	d_call	cdr3_aa	cdr3_nt
NA	TRBJ2-1	TRBV7-6	TRBD2	CASSLGTSGGYEQFF	TGTGCCAGCAGCTTAGGGACTAGCGGGGGTTATGAGCAGTTCTTC
NA	TRBJ1-2	TRBV4-3	TRBD1	CASSPETGQMNYGYTF	TGCGCCAGCAGCCCGGAAACGGGACAGATGAACTATGGCTACACCTTC
NA	TRBJ1-5	TRBV5-6	NA	CASSPDGGYNQPQHF	TGTGCCAGCAGCCCGGACGGGGGGTACAATCAGCCCCAGCATTTT
NA	TRBJ2-3	TRBV10-1	TRBD1	CASSGRDRGNTDTQYF	TGCGCCAGCAGCGGCCGGGACAGAGGCAACACAGATACGCAGTATTTT
NA	TRBJ2-1	TRBV30	TRBD1	CAWKQGLVNEQFF	TGTGCCTGGAAACAGGGGTTGGTCAATGAGCAGTTCTTC
NA	TRBJ1-1	TRBV5-1	NA	CASSPQGNPLNTEAFF	TGCGCCAGCAGCCCGCAGGGTAACCCCTTGAACACTGAAGCTTTCTTT
once	TRBJ2-3	TRBV5-6	TRBD2	CASSWGTNLNTDTQYF	TGTGCCAGCAGCTGGGGGACTAACCTCAACACAGATACGCAGTATTTT
few	TRBJ2-5	TRBV18	NA	CASSPVGREETQYF	TGTGCCAGCTCACCAGTAGGGCGGGAAGAGACCCAGTACTTC
NA	TRBJ1-2	TRBV7-2	NA	CASSQATTDYGYTF	TGTGCCAGCAGCCAAGCGACGACAGACTATGGCTACACCTTC
NA	TRBJ2-2	TRBV4-2	NA	CASSLVGPGELFF	TGTGCCAGCAGCTTAGTAGGACCCGGGGAGCTGTTTTTT
NA	TRBJ2-5	TRBV7-9	TRBD1	CASSLNVGQDGPVYF	TGTGCCAGCAGCTTGAACGTTGGACAGGACGGCCCGGTATACTTC
few	TRBJ2-6	TRBV5-4	TRBD1	CASSPNLDRAGANVLTF	TGTGCCAGCAGCCCCAATTTGGACAGGGCTGGGGCCAACGTCCTGACTTTC
NA	TRBJ2-3	TRBV2	TRBD1	CASSQDRGLTDTQYF	TGTGCCAGCAGTCAGGACAGGGGGCTAACAGATACGCAGTATTTT
NA	TRBJ1-2	TRBV7-9	TRBD1	CASSSSGTGAGYTF	TGTGCCAGCAGCTCCTCCGGGACAGGGGCTGGCTACACCTTC
NA	TRBJ1-1	TRBV20-1	NA	CSASDGTEAFF	TGCAGTGCTAGTGACGGCACTGAAGCTTTCTTT
NA	TRBJ2-2	TRBV5-1	TRBD1	CASQTGGTGELFF	TGCGCCAGCCAAACAGGGGGTACCGGGGAGCTGTTTTTT
NA	TRBJ1-2	TRBV20-1	NA	CSVGGAGGYTF	TGCAGTGTAGGGGGGGCGGGTGGCTACACCTTC
NA	TRBJ2-2	TRBV10-1	NA	CATGLRQTGELFF	TGCGCCACTGGGCTCAGACAGACCGGGGAGCTGTTTTTT
few	TRBJ1-1	TRBV18	NA	CASSRVSEAFF	TGTGCCAGCTCACGAGTTTCTGAAGCTTTCTTT
NA	TRBJ2-5	TRBV5-4	NA	CASSLQGVSGETQYF	TGTGCCAGCAGCTTACAGGGAGTATCGGGGGAGACCCAGTACTTC
NA	TRBJ1-3	TRBV10-3	NA	CAISESEGFSGNTIYF	TGTGCCATCAGTGAGTCGGAGGGATTTTCTGGAAACACCATATATTTT
NA	TRBJ1-5	TRBV21-1	NA	CASSKEVREYSNQPQHF	TGTGCCAGCAGCAAAGAAGTCAGGGAATATAGCAATCAGCCCCAGCATTTT
NA	TRBJ2-7	TRBV4-2	TRBD2	CASSQDVASGNYEQYF	TGTGCCAGCAGCCAAGATGTCGCTAGCGGGAACTACGAGCAGTACTTC
NA	TRBJ1-2	TRBV6-1	NA	CASNQGYEGYTF	TGTGCCAGCAATCAGGGATACGAAGGCTACACCTTC
NA	TRBJ2-5	TRBV10-3	TRBD2	CAITDGLAGGPETQYF	TGTGCCATCACCGATGGACTAGCGGGGGGGCCGGAGACCCAGTACTTC
NA	TRBJ1-1	TRBV6-1	TRBD1	CASGTERDTEAFF	TGTGCCAGCGGGACAGAGAGGGACACTGAAGCTTTCTTT
NA	TRBJ1-4	TRBV5-1	NA	CASSRDPADPNEKLFF	TGCGCCAGCAGCCGGGACCCCGCCGACCCTAATGAAAAACTGTTTTTT
NA	TRBJ2-2	TRBV7-3	NA	CASSLSGDTGELFF	TGTGCCAGCAGCTTATCAGGGGACACCGGGGAGCTGTTTTTT
NA	TRBJ1-5	TRBV18	TRBD1	CASSPTGSAQPQHF	TGTGCCAGCTCACCGACAGGGTCGGCTCAGCCCCAGCATTTT
NA	TRBJ2-5	TRBV14	NA	CASRPSVGGTQYF	TGTGCCAGCAGGCCTAGCGTGGGTGGGACCCAGTACTTC
NA	TRBJ1-4	TRBV6-6	NA	CASGRRDNEKLFF	TGTGCCAGCGGACGGCGGGACAATGAAAAACTGTTTTTT
NA	TRBJ1-2	TRBV5-1	TRBD1	CASSLGSGGGLGGYTF	TGCGCCAGCAGCTTGGGATCAGGGGGCGGATTAGGTGGCTACACCTTC
once	TRBJ2-7	TRBV25-1	TRBD1	CASSERVAGGKQYF	TGTGCCAGCAGTGAAAGGGTCGCAGGGGGCAAGCAGTACTTC
NA	TRBJ1-2	TRBV6-1	NA	CASTLTGDYGYTF	TGTGCCAGCACCTTGACAGGAGACTATGGCTACACCTTC
NA	TRBJ1-1	TRBV7-2	NA	CASSPGRQNTEAFF	TGTGCCAGCAGCCCCGGCCGGCAGAACACTGAAGCTTTCTTT
NA	TRBJ2-2	TRBV2	TRBD1	CASIRTGQVGELFF	TGTGCCAGCATTCGGACAGGGCAAGTCGGGGAGCTGTTTTTT
NA	TRBJ2-1	TRBV5-5	NA	CASSSRELYNEQFF	TGTGCCAGCAGCTCCCGGGAGCTCTACAATGAGCAGTTCTTC
NA	TRBJ2-1	TRBV5-6	NA	CASSFEGGTGNEQFF	TGTGCCAGCAGCTTTGAGGGAGGAACGGGAAATGAGCAGTTCTTC
NA	TRBJ2-5	TRBV7-7	TRBD1	CASSLVGTVQETQYF	TGTGCCAGCAGCTTAGTCGGGACAGTTCAAGAGACCCAGTACTTC